These T cell receptor beta chains were read from a single sample in a study of siplizumab effects on memory and regulatory T cells. The table came from immunoSEQ multiplex PCR; TCRdb's copy has only in-frame clones and leaves some out. The table has about 60,000 clones, approximately 82% seen once. The material sequenced was memory CD4+ T cells sorted from blood. The source of these receptors is a human donor in good health. Each CDR3 is given with its conserved first and last residue.

>TRBV10-3|TRBJ2-7
CAIMRQGSYEQYF
>TRBV29-1|TRBJ1-1
CSVGMTWGFGTEAFF
>TRBV7-9|TRBJ2-1
CASSLGGNQQFF
>TRBV11-3|TRBJ2-1
CASSRRTSLAVEQFF
>TRBV7-8|TRBJ2-7
CASSLGAQGATYYEQYF
>TRBV25-1|TRBJ2-3
CASSVLTDTQYF
>TRBV4-2|TRBJ2-7
CASSPTQGSYEQYF
>TRBV4-1|TRBJ2-5
CASSPTTSGGARETQYF
>TRBV19|TRBJ2-1
CASSIGLKIQQFF
>TRBV29-1|TRBJ1-1
CSVERGLLNTEAFF
>TRBV7-9|TRBJ1-1
CASSSTGGSFEAFF
>TRBV6-5|TRBJ2-7
CASSGTASSYEQYF